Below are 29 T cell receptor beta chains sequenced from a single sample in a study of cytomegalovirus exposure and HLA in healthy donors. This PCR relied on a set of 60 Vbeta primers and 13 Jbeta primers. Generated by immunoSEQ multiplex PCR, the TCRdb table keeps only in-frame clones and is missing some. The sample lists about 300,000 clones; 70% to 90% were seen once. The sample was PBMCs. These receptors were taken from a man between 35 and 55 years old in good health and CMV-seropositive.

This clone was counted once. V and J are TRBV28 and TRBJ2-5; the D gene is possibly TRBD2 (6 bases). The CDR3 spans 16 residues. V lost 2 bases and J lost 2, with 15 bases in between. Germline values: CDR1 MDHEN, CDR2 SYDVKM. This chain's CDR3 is CASSLPLGGDQETQYF. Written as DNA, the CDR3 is TGTGCCAGCAGTTTACCCCTGGGGGGTGATCAAGAGACCCAGTACTTC. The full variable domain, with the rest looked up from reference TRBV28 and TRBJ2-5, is DVKVTQSSRYLVKRTGEKVFLECVQDMDHENMFWYRQDPGLGLRLIYFSYDVKMKEKGDIPEGYSVSREKKERFSLILESASTNQTSMYLCASSLPLGGDQETQYFGPGTRLLVL.

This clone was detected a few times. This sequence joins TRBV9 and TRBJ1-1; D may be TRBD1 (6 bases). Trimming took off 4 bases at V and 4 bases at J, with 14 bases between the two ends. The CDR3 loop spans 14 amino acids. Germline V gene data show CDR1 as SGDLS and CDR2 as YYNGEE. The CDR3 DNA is TGTGCCAGCAGCCCCTCCCAGGGGAGCACTGAAGCTTTCTTT. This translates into CASSPSQGSTEAFF. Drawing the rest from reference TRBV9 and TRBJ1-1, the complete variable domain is DSGVTQTPKHLITATGQRVTLRCSPRSGDLSVYWYQQSLDQGLQFLIQYYNGEERAKGNILERFSAQQFPDLHSELNLSSLELGDSALYFCASSPSQGSTEAFFGQGTRLTVV.

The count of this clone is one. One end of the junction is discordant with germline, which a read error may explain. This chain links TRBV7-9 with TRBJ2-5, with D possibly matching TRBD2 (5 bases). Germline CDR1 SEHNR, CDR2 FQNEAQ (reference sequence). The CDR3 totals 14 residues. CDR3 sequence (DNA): TGTTCCAGCAGCCGTCCGAGAGGGCAAGAGACCCAGTACTTC. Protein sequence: CSSSRPRGQETQYF.

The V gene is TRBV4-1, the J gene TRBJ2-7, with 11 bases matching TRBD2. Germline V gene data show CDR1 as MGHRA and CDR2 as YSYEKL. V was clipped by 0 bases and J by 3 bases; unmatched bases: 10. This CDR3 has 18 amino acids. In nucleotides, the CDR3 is TGCGCCAGCAGCCAAGAGTTCTCCCCTGGGACTAGCGGCTACGAGCAGTACTTC. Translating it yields CASSQEFSPGTSGYEQYF.

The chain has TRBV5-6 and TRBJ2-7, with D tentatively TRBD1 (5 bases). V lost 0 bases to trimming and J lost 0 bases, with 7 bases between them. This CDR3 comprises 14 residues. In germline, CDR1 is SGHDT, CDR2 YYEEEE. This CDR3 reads CASSLDRSSYEQYF. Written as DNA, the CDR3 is TGTGCCAGCAGCTTGGACAGGAGCTCCTACGAGCAGTACTTC. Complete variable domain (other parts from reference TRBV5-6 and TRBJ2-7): DAGVTQSPTHLIKTRGQQVTLRCSPKSGHDTVSWYQQALGQGPQFIFQYYEEEERQRGNFPDRFSGHQFPNYSSELNVNALLLGDSALYLCASSLDRSSYEQYFGPGTRLTVT.

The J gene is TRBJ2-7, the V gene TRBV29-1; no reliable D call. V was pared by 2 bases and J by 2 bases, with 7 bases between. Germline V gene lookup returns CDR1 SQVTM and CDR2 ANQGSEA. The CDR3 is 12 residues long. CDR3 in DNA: TGCAGCGTTGAAACAGCAGCCTACGAGCAGTACTTC. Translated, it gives CSVETAAYEQYF.

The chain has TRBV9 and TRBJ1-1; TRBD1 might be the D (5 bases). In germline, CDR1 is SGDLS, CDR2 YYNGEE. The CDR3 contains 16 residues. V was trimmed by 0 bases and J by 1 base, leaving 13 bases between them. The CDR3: CASSVGQGWENTEAFF. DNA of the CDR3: TGTGCCAGCAGCGTAGGTCAGGGATGGGAGAACACTGAAGCTTTCTTT.

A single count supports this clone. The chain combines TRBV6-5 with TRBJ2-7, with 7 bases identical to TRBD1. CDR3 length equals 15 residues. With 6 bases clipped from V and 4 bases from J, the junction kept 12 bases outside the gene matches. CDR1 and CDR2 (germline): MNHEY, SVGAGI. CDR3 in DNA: TGTGCCAGCAGCCCTTTGAGACAGGGAAAATACGAGCAGTACTTC. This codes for CASSPLRQGKYEQYF.

The CDR3 spells CASSSRERGYEQYF. The CDR3 coding sequence is TGTGCCAGCAGCTCCAGGGAGCGGGGCTACGAGCAGTACTTC. V and J are TRBV7-9 and TRBJ2-7, with 7 bases that match TRBD2. Trimming at V came to 4 bases and at J to 3 bases, leaving 6 bases not matched to a gene. The CDR3 has 14 amino acids. Germline values: CDR1 SEHNR, CDR2 FQNEAQ (reference sequence). Supplemented by reference TRBV7-9 and TRBJ2-7, the full variable domain reads DTGVSQNPRHKITKRGQNVTFRCDPISEHNRLYWYRQTLGQGPEFLTYFQNEAQLEKSRLLSDRFSAERPKGSFSTLEIQRTEQGDSAMYLCASSSRERGYEQYFGPGTRLTVT.

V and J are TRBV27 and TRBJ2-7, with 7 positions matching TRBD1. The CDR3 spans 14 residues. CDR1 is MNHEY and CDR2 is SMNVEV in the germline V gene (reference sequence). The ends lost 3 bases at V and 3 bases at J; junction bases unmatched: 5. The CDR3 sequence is CASSFSGTDYEQYF. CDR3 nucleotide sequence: TGTGCCAGCAGTTTCTCCGGGACAGACTACGAGCAGTACTTC.

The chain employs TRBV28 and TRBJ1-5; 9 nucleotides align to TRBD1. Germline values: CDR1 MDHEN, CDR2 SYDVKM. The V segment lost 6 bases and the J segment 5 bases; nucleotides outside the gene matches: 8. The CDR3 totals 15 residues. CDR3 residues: CASSLTRTGDQPQHF. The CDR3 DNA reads TGTGCCAGCAGCCTCACTCGGACAGGGGATCAGCCCCAGCATTTT.

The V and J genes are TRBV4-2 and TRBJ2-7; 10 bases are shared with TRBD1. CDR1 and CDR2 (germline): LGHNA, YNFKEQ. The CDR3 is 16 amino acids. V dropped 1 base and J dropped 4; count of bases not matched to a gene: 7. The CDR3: CASSQVRLDRGYEQYF. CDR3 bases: TGTGCCAGCAGCCAAGTTAGATTGGACAGGGGGTACGAGCAGTACTTC.

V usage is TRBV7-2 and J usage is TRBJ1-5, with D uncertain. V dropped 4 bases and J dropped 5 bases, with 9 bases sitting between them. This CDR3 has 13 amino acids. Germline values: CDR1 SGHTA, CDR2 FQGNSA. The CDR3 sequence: CASSSQGDQPQHF. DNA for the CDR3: TGTGCCAGCAGCTCACAAGGAGATCAGCCCCAGCATTTT. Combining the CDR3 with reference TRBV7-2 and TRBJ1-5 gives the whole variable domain GAGVSQSPSNKVTEKGKDVELRCDPISGHTALYWYRQSLGQGLEFLIYFQGNSAPDKSGLPSDRFSAERTGGSVSTLTIQRTQQEDSAVYLCASSSQGDQPQHFGDGTRLSIL.

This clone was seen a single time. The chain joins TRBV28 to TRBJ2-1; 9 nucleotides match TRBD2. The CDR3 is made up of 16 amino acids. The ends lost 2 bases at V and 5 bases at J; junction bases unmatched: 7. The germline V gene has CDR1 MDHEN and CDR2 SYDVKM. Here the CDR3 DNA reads TGTGCCAGCAGTTTAAACACGGGACTAGCTAACAATGAGCAGTTCTTC. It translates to CASSLNTGLANNEQFF.

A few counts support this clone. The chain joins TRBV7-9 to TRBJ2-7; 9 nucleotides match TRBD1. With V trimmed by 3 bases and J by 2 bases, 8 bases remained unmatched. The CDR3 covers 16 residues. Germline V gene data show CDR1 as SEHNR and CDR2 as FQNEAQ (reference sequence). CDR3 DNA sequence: TGTGCCAGCAGCTTTTCCGCCGGGACAGGGACCTACGAGCAGTACTTC. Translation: CASSFSAGTGTYEQYF.

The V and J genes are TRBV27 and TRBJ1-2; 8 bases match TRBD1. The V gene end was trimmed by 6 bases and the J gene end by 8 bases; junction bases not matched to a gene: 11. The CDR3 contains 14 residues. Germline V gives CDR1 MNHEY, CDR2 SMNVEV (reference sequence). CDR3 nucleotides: TGTGCCAGCAGCCGGCCGGGACAGGCGGACGGCTACACCTTC. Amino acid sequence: CASSRPGQADGYTF.

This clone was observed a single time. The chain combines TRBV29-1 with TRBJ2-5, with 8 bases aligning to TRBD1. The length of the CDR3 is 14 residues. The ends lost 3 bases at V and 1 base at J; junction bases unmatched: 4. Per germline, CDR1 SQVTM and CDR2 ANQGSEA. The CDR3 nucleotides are TGCAGCGTTGACAGGGGGCTTCCCCAAGAGACCCAGTACTTC. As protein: CSVDRGLPQETQYF.

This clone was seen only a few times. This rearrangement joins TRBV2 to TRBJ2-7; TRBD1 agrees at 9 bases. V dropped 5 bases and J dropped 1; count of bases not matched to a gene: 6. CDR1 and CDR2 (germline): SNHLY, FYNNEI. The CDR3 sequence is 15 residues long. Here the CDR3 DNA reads TGTGCCAGCAGTAGGCCGGGACAGGGATCCTACGAGCAGTACTTC. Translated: CASSRPGQGSYEQYF.

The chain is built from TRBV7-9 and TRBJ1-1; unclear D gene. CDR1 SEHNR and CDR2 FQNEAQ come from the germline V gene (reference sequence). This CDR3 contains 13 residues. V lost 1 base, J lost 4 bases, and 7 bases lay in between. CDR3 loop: CASSLGQATEAFF. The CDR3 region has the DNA TGTGCCAGCAGCTTAGGCCAGGCCACTGAAGCTTTCTTT.

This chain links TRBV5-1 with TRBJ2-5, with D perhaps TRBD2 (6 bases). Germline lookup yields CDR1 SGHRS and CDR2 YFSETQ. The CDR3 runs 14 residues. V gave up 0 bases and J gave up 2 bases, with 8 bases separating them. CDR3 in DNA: TGCGCCAGCAGCTTGGGTGCGGGACAAGAGACCCAGTACTTC. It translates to CASSLGAGQETQYF.

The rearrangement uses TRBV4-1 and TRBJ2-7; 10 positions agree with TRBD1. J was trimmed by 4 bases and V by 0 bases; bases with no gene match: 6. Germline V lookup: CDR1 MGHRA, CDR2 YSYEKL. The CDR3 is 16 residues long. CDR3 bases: TGCGCCAGCAGCCAAGATTGGGACAGGGGCTCTTACGAGCAGTACTTC. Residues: CASSQDWDRGSYEQYF.

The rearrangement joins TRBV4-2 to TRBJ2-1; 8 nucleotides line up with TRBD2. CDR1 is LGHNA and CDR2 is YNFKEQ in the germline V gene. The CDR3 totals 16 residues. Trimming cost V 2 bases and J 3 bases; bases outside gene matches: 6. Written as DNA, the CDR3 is TGTGCCAGCAGCCAACGCGGACTAGCAGACTACAATGAGCAGTTCTTC. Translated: CASSQRGLADYNEQFF.

The CDR3 spells CASSAGQGSYNEQFF. Written as DNA, the CDR3 is TGCGCCAGCAGCGCGGGACAGGGGTCCTACAATGAGCAGTTCTTC. The rearrangement uses TRBV5-1 and TRBJ2-1, with 10 positions matching TRBD1. The CDR3 spans 15 residues. V shed 4 bases, J shed 1 base, and the junction held 2 bases outside the gene matches. Looked up from germline, CDR1 is SGHRS and CDR2 is YFSETQ.

The CDR3, as DNA: TGTGCCAGCAGCGTTGGGGGAGGGCCCCGGGAGACCCAGTACTTC. It is translated as CASSVGGGPRETQYF. The chain recombines TRBV9 with TRBJ2-5; 7 nucleotides align to TRBD2. The germline V gene has CDR1 SGDLS and CDR2 YYNGEE. The CDR3 covers 15 residues. Unmatched junction bases numbered 9, after V lost 2 bases and J lost 5 bases.

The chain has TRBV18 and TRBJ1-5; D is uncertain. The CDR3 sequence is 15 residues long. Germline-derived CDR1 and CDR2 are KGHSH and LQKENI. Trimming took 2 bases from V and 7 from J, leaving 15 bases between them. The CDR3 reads CASSPGRAGVQPQHF. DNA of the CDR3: TGTGCCAGCTCACCAGGGAGGGCTGGTGTACAGCCCCAGCATTTT.

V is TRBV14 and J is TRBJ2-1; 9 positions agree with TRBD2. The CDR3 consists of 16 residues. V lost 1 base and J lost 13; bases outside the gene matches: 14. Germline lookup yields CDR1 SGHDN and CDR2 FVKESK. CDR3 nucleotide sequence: TGTGCCAGCAGCCAAGCGAGAAGGACTCTAGCGGGAATCCAGTTCTTC. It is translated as CASSQARRTLAGIQFF. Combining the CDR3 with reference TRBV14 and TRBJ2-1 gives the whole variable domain EAGVTQFPSHSVIEKGQTVTLRCDPISGHDNLYWYRRVMGKEIKFLLHFVKESKQDESGMPNNRFLAERTGGTYSTLKVQPAELEDSGVYFCASSQARRTLAGIQFFGPGTRLTVL.

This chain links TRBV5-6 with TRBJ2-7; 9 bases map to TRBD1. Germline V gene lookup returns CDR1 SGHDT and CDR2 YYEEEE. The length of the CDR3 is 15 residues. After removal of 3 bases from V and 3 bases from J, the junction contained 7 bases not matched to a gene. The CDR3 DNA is TGTGCCAGCAGCTCAAACAGGGGGCCCCGCTACGAGCAGTACTTC. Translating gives CASSSNRGPRYEQYF.

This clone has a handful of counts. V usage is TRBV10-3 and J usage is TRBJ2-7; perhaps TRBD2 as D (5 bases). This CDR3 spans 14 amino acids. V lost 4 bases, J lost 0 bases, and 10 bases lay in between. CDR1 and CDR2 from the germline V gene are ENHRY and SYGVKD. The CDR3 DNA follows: TGTGCCATCAGTGGTAGCGTTAACTCCTACGAGCAGTACTTC. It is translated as CAISGSVNSYEQYF.

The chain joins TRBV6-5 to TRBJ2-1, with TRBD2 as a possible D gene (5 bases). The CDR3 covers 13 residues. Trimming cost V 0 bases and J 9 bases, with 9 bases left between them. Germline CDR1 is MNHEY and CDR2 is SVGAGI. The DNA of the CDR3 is TGTGCCAGCAGTTACTCGACGGGGAGTGAGCAGTTCTTC. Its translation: CASSYSTGSEQFF.